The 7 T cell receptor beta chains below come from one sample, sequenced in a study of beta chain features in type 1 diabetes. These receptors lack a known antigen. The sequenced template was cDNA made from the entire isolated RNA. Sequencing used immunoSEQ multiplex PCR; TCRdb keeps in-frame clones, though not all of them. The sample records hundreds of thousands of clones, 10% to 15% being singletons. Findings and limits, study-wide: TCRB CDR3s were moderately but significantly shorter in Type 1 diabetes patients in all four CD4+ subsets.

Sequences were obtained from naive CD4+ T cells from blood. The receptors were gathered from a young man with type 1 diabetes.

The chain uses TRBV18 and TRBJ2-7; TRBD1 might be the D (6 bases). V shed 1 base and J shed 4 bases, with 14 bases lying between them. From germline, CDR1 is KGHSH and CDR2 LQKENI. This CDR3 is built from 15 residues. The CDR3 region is CASSPLLLGAYEQYF. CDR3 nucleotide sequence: TGTGCCAGCTCACCACTTCTGTTGGGGGCTTACGAGCAGTACTTC.

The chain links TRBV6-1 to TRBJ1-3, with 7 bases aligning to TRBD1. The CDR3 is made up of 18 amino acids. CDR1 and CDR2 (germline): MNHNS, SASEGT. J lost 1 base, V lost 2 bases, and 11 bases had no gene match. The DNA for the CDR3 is TGTGCCAGCAGTGAACTCGTGACAGGGAGTGGGTCTGGAAACACCATATATTTT. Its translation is CASSELVTGSGSGNTIYF.

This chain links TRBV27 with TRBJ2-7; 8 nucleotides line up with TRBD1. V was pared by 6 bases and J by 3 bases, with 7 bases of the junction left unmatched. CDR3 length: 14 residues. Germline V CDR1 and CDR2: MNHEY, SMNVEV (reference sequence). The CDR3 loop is CASRTGVAGYEQYF. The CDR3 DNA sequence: TGTGCCAGCAGGACAGGGGTTGCGGGCTACGAGCAGTACTTC.

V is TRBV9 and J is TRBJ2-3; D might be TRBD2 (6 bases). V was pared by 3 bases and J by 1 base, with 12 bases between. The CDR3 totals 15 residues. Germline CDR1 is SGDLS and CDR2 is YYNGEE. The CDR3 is CASSARWGGTDTQYF. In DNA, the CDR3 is TGTGCCAGCAGCGCCAGATGGGGGGGCACAGATACGCAGTATTTT.

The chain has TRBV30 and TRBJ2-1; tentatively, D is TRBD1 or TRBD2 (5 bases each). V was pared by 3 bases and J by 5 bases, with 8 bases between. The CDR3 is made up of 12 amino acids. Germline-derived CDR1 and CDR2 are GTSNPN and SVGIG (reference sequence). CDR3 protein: CAWSRGDNEQFF. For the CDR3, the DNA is TGTGCCTGGAGCCGAGGGGACAATGAGCAGTTCTTC.

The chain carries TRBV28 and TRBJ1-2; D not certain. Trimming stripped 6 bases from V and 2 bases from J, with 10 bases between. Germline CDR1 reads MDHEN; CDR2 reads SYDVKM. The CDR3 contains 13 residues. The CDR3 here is CASRTGPNYGYTF. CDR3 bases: TGTGCCAGCAGGACGGGCCCCAACTATGGCTACACCTTC.

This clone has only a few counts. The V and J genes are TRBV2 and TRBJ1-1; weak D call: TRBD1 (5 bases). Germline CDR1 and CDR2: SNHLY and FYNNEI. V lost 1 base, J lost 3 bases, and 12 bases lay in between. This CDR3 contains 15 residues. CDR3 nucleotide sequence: TGTGCCAGCAGTGAAGAACAGCCCAGGGACACTGAAGCTTTCTTT. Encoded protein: CASSEEQPRDTEAFF.